This T cell receptor beta chain was captured by sequencing in a study of T cell repertoires in cytomegalovirus infection. Across the whole study: Peptides in the study included HLA-C-restricted and HLA-B-restricted CMV epitopes. Public TCR beta signature analysis indicated the presence of both CMV infection and matching HLA type.

There are 13 residues in the CDR3. The V and J ends lost 3 bases and 2 bases respectively, with 9 bases between them. Germline CDR1 is SQVTM and CDR2 is ANQGSEA. MiXCR, run by TCRdb on the reads, gives a single entry per CDR3 protein. The repertoire holds about 830,000 distinct CDR3 sequences, with around a third as singletons. This clonotype was seen a handful of times. As yet, its antigen is unknown. The clonotype was recovered from a human donor in good health (CMV status not recorded). Some clones in this sample may be carry-over from other donors' samples. V is TRBV29-1 and J is TRBJ2-3; D call uncertain. The sequences come from cultured CD8+ T cells from PBMCs, collected from culture after CMV antigen stimulation. In DNA, the CDR3 is TGCAGCGTTGAGCACACGAACACAGATACGCAGTATTTT. Protein: CSVEHTNTDTQYF.